This TCR beta chain is from a study of cytomegalovirus exposure and HLA in healthy donors. Germline V CDR1 and CDR2: SGHVS, FNYEAQ. The CDR3 contains 16 residues. The germline V and J ends were trimmed by 5 bases and 1 base, with 16 bases remaining between them. TCRdb keeps only in-frame clones here, not all; method: immunoSEQ multiplex PCR. The table lists 85,000 to 130,000 clones, around 89% of them singletons. The clonotype comes from a woman between 18 and 29 years old in good health and CMV-seropositive. The chain employs TRBV7-6 and TRBJ2-3; tentative D call: TRBD2 (6 bases). The material sequenced was PBMCs. The CDR3 region has the DNA TGTGCCAGCAGCGGGGTGGGGGAGGCTGGCACAGATACGCAGTATTTT. Its translation is CASSGVGEAGTDTQYF.